This entry is about one T cell receptor (beta chain). The antigen is not known. Generated by immunoSEQ multiplex PCR, the TCRdb table keeps only in-frame clones and is missing some. Among tens of thousands of clones listed, 80% to 95% were seen once. Related graft donors supplied nonmyeloablative bone marrow transplants, and mixed chimerism was transient. The entry originates in a study of Tregs in tolerant kidney transplant recipients. Study-wide points: Expanding Tregs on activated donor B cells appeared to best identify donor-specific TCRbeta clones. Findings come from small patient numbers and require larger validation.

The CDR3 is made up of 11 amino acids. CDR1 and CDR2 (germline): DFQATT, SNEGSKA (reference sequence). The V end was cut by 3 bases, the J end by 2 bases, with 4 bases between. The rearrangement links TRBV20-1 to TRBJ2-5; D remains ambiguous. The clonotype originates from a human patient who received a combined kidney and bone marrow transplant. Some T cells may originate from the graft donor. The specimen comprised CD4+ T cells from blood (PBMCs), sampled 12 months after the transplant. CDR3 amino acids: CSASQQETQYF. For the CDR3, the DNA is TGCAGTGCTAGCCAACAAGAGACCCAGTACTTC.